This TCR beta chain was documented in a study of cytomegalovirus exposure and HLA in healthy donors. Findings and caveats of the study: Later on, an analysis found that several of the most significant clusters appeared to be linked to common viral pathogens, which included parvovirus B19. Later on, analysis showed that most CMV-associated TCR beta chains appeared to be HLA-restricted. A few chains tied to CMV proved CMV antigen-specific in vitro.

About this clone itself: Antigen specificity is unknown.

PCR was performed using 60 Vbeta and 13 Jbeta primers. Method: immunoSEQ multiplex PCR; TCRdb's copy keeps in-frame clones and lacks some. The sample has tens of thousands of clones, 65% to 75% seen once. This TCR was recovered from a man in his thirties or forties in good health and CMV-seronegative. Sequences were obtained from PBMCs.

CDR3 DNA sequence: TGTGCCAGCAGTTTCGGACAGGGCGACTATGGCTACACCTTC. Translating it yields CASSFGQGDYGYTF. The rearrangement links TRBV28 to TRBJ1-2; 8 bases fit TRBD1. This CDR3 has 14 residues. With 3 bases clipped from V and 3 bases from J, the junction kept 3 bases outside the gene matches. Germline V gives CDR1 MDHEN, CDR2 SYDVKM.